This T cell receptor beta chain was recorded in a study of vaccination and CD4 T cells after COVID-19 (dated 2022 in TCRdb). Background for the entire study: Convalescent patients had a positive SARS-CoV-2 result on nasal swab PCR, and of these patients, several had mild disease and one had severe disease. Six males and four females were included in the convalescent cohort, with two Hispanic individuals, seven Caucasians, two Asians and one multiracial person represented. Participants got two doses of the Pfizer-BioNTech BNT162b2 vaccine (n=8) or two doses of the Moderna mRNA-1273 vaccine (n=2). Post-COVID blood samples from convalescent patients were collected a median of approximately 100 days after diagnosis, with a range of 35 to 161 days. The time from the second vaccine dose to post-vaccine blood sampling had a median of 72 days and ranged from about 12 to 241 days. The cultures were stimulated with overlapping spike peptide pools from SARS-CoV-2 and from the common cold coronaviruses HCoV-NL63, HCoV-OC43 and HCoV-229E. Control cultures received a CEFX viral epitope pool as the positive control, an HIV-1 Nef peptide pool as the negative control, or no peptide. The spike-specific CD4+ TCR repertoire was compared before and after mRNA vaccination in over nine COVID-19 convalescent patients and 4 infection-naive healthy vaccine recipients.

What the study reported, not specific to this receptor: Among convalescent patients, a median about 90% of the SARS-CoV-2-reactive clones seen after vaccination appeared only after vaccination, which suggests priming specific to the vaccine. The number of convalescent patients in the study was relatively small, and the study did not examine early timepoints following natural infection. Although the median number of SARS-CoV-2-reactive clonotypes went up from 20 to 25 after infection to some 37 after vaccination, the increase was not significant. Of the vaccine-specific clones found in convalescent patients, nearly all (304 of 307) were mono-reactive for SARS-CoV-2 spike instead of being cross-reactive with common cold coronaviruses.

The sample's treatment or condition label, in plain terms: approximately 9-day PBMC culture with coronavirus spike peptide pools or control peptides (ViraFEST assay). The ViraFEST assay, used in the study, expanded antigen-specific T cells with peptide pools and then identified the expanded clonotypes through TCR sequencing. The convalescent patients' positive SARS-CoV-2 PCR tests fell between March and December 2020, which was before the Alpha, Beta and Delta variants emerged in the United States. PBMCs were cultured at about 2 million per well in IMDM supplemented with around 5% human AB serum and 8.5 to 10 IU/ml IL-2, with approximately 9.2 ug/ml peptide pools added. Half of the culture medium was replaced with fresh IL-2-containing medium on days 3 and 7. After roughly 9 days of culture, CD4+ T cells were isolated by negative selection with the EasySep CD4+ T cell isolation kit. Ficoll-Paque Plus gradient centrifugation was used to isolate PBMCs from whole blood, and the isolated PBMCs were then either used fresh or cryopreserved at -140C. Culture conditions were generally each tested in triplicate wells.

V and J are truncated by 7 bases and 2 bases respectively, leaving an intervening sequence of 15 bases. Measured from the cysteine to the phenylalanine, the CDR3 is 14 residues long. The DNA shown is the 42-base CDR3, in frame from base 1. The germline V gene (reference sequence) supplies CDR1 LNHDA and CDR2 SQIVND. This clonotype was observed a single time. The target of this receptor is not known. The record has no base qualities; no much larger clone is one base away. One read alone provides weak support. The library relied on PCR. At the Johns Hopkins FTIC core, DNA from the cultured CD4+ T cells underwent TCR sequencing with the Oncomine TCR Beta short-read assay. The QIAamp micro DNA kit was used to extract genomic DNA from the cultured CD4+ T cells. The Oncomine TCR Beta libraries from cultured CD4+ T cells were pooled using unique dual indexes and then sequenced on an Illumina iSeq 100. Concerning the study's data processing: Non-productive sequences were removed, and CDR3s that did not start with C, did not end with F or W, or were shorter than 7 amino acids were discarded. The MANAFEST web application was used to identify antigen-specific clonotypes by comparing peptide-stimulated wells against reference wells and other culture wells. To be called positive, a clone needed an FDR below 0.05, an odds ratio above 5, and a productive frequency above 0.1% in at least two of three replicate wells. A clonotype was classed as cross-reactive if the clonotype showed significant expansion both in SARS-CoV-2 spike wells and in at least one common cold coronavirus spike condition. Using R version 3.6.1, CDR3 homology was evaluated through Levenshtein distances (stringdist) along with unrooted phylogenetic trees (ape). TCRdb reprocessing: public reads trimmed at Q25 with fastp, clones called with MiXCR, in-frame beta chains kept. Entries are consolidated by CDR3 protein sequence, retaining the most common genes and DNA. The authors' filters were not applied to this entry. The sample contains around 7,100 distinct CDR3 sequences, roughly 74% of them found a single time. Roughly 15% of the sample lies in the top ten.

The chain is encoded by TRBV19 joined to TRBJ2-7; TRBD1 is a possible D gene, resting on 5 matching bases. This receptor was taken from a human donor who had recovered from COVID-19. Sequencing was done on a sample of CD4+ T cells from blood, cultured in vitro. The nucleotides are TGTGCCAGTACCCCCGGGCAGGGCACCTACGAGCAGTACTTC. Translated, this is CASTPGQGTYEQYF.